One and the same sample provided the 32 T cell receptor beta chains below, sequenced in a study of cytomegalovirus exposure and HLA in healthy donors. Both 60 Vbeta primers and 13 Jbeta primers went into the PCR. Sequenced by immunoSEQ multiplex PCR; TCRdb stores in-frame clones only, minus some. The profile covers around 150,000 clones, with 60% to 85% appearing a single time and around 6.8% taken by the ten largest. Source material: PBMCs. The receptors derive from a man aged 35 to 55 in good health and CMV-seropositive.

This rearrangement joins TRBV2 to TRBJ1-2; TRBD1 matches 8 bases. The germline CDR1 and CDR2 sequences are SNHLY and FYNNEI. The CDR3 covers 14 residues. The junction had 10 bases not matched to a gene; V was cut back by 8 bases and J by 5 bases. The CDR3 reads CASGGTGRKYGYTF. CDR3 in DNA: TGTGCCAGCGGGGGGACAGGACGTAAATATGGCTACACCTTC.

This chain uses TRBV19 with TRBJ2-1; 8 positions agree with TRBD1. The CDR3 has 13 amino acids. J lost 7 bases, V lost 5 bases, and 4 bases had no gene match. Germline CDR1 is LNHDA and CDR2 is SQIVND (reference sequence). The CDR3 here is CASSLRQGNEQFF. CDR3 DNA sequence: TGTGCCAGTAGTCTTCGACAGGGGAATGAGCAGTTCTTC.

This chain connects TRBV27 to TRBJ2-7, with a weak D call TRBD1 (6 bases). This CDR3 has 14 residues. The V end was cut by 3 bases, the J end by 4 bases, with 13 bases between. Germline V gene sequence: CDR1 MNHEY, CDR2 SMNVEV (reference sequence). Here the CDR3 reads CASSLAGVKYEQYF. CDR3 DNA sequence: TGTGCCAGCAGTTTGGCAGGGGTGAAGTACGAGCAGTACTTC.

This clone occurred a few times. The V and J genes are TRBV6-5 and TRBJ1-2; possible D gene TRBD1, 6 bases. The CDR3 sequence is 13 residues long. The germline CDR1 and CDR2 sequences are MNHEY and SVGAGI. The V and J ends lost 6 bases and 7 bases respectively, with 15 bases between them. In DNA, the CDR3 is TGTGCCAGCAGGGGCCGGGGGGCGAGTGGCTACACCTTC. Translation: CASRGRGASGYTF.

This chain uses TRBV29-1 with TRBJ1-1, with D maybe TRBD1 (5 bases). V was shortened by 0 bases and J by 6 bases, with 11 bases between the two germline ends. This CDR3 comprises 13 residues. In germline, CDR1 is SQVTM, CDR2 ANQGSEA. The DNA for the CDR3 is TGCAGCGTTGAAGATAATAGGGGTCCTGAAGCTTTCTTT. Its translation: CSVEDNRGPEAFF.

This clone was seen only once. Sequence at one end of the junction differs from germline and may be a read error. The V and J genes are TRBV7-9 and TRBJ2-5; 7 nucleotides line up with TRBD2. CDR3 length equals 12 residues. The V gene's germline CDR1 is SEHNR and CDR2 FQNEAQ (reference sequence). The chain's CDR3 is CSSSLAGDPLNF. The CDR3 DNA reads TGTTCCAGCAGCCTTGCGGGAGACCCTCTGAACTTC.

The J gene is TRBJ1-1, the V gene TRBV30, with no clear D. The CDR3 covers 14 residues. CDR1 GTSNPN and CDR2 SVGIG come from the germline V gene (reference sequence). Between the trimmed V and J ends, which lost 0 bases and 4 bases, there was a span of 12 bases. The chain's CDR3 is CAWSVRRVGTEAFF. The CDR3 coding sequence is TGTGCCTGGAGTGTACGGAGGGTCGGCACTGAAGCTTTCTTT.

The V and J genes are TRBV7-9 and TRBJ2-3; 7 nucleotides line up with TRBD2. This CDR3 comprises 16 residues. Germline V gives CDR1 SEHNR, CDR2 FQNEAQ (reference sequence). V dropped 6 bases and J dropped 5; count of bases not matched to a gene: 14. The CDR3 DNA reads TGTGCCAGCAGGTCGGCGGTGAGCGGGAAAGGAGATACGCAGTATTTT. Translating gives CASRSAVSGKGDTQYF.

The V and J genes are TRBV6-5 and TRBJ2-1; D is ambiguous. The CDR3 consists of 14 residues. From germline, CDR1 is MNHEY and CDR2 SVGAGI. The ends were cut back, 2 bases at V and 4 bases at J, with 9 bases in the middle. CDR3 coding DNA: TGTGCCAGCAGTTACACTCGGGTTTACAATGAGCAGTTCTTC. Translating gives CASSYTRVYNEQFF.

The chain is built from TRBV5-1 and TRBJ1-2; a possible D gene is TRBD1 (5 bases). The CDR3 is made up of 13 amino acids. CDR1 and CDR2 (germline): SGHRS, YFSETQ. Trimming removed 3 bases at V and 1 base at J, with 7 bases between. The CDR3 bases are TGCGCCAGCAGCTCGACAGTTAACTATGGCTACACCTTC. It translates to CASSSTVNYGYTF.

V gene TRBV5-1 combines with J gene TRBJ1-2; D might be TRBD1 (6 bases). The CDR3 has 15 residues. From germline, CDR1 is SGHRS and CDR2 YFSETQ. Trimming stripped 4 bases from V and 6 bases from J, with 19 bases between. The CDR3 DNA reads TGCGCCAGCAGCGAGGCAGGCTTCCACAGGGATGGCTACACCTTC. This sequence encodes CASSEAGFHRDGYTF.

The V and J genes are TRBV29-1 and TRBJ1-3; D is unresolved. The CDR3 has 12 amino acids. The V end was cut by 3 bases, the J end by 9 bases, with 12 bases between. Germline CDR1 SQVTM, CDR2 ANQGSEA. The CDR3 DNA follows: TGCAGCGTTGACAGTCCTGGCGGCACCATATATTTT. It specifies CSVDSPGGTIYF.

The chain combines TRBV6-1 with TRBJ2-1, with D perhaps matching TRBD2 (7 bases). With 7 bases removed from V and 0 bases from J, the gap between germline ends came to 13 bases. The germline V gene encodes CDR1 MNHNS and CDR2 SASEGT. This CDR3 is built from 15 residues. CDR3 DNA: TGTGCCAGCAATGCGGGGGCCATCTCCTACAATGAGCAGTTCTTC. Amino acid sequence: CASNAGAISYNEQFF.

The CDR3 loop is CASSHDGYEQYF. In nucleotides, the CDR3 is TGTGCCAGCTCCCACGACGGGTACGAGCAGTACTTC. The chain links TRBV18 to TRBJ2-7; D unclear. The CDR3 covers 12 residues. Trimming left V 6 bases short and J 4 bases short, with 10 bases between. Germline lookup yields CDR1 KGHSH and CDR2 LQKENI.

The J gene is TRBJ2-1, the V gene TRBV11-3; D possibly corresponds to TRBD1 (6 bases). The CDR3 has 14 residues. Trimming took off 3 bases at V and 7 bases at J, with 13 bases between the two ends. The germline V gene has CDR1 SGHNT and CDR2 YENEEA. In nucleotides, the CDR3 is TGTGCCAGCAGCTTTGTTACAGGGATGAATGAGCAGTTCTTC. The encoded protein is CASSFVTGMNEQFF. The full variable domain, completed using reference TRBV11-3 and TRBJ2-1, is EAGVVQSPRYKIIEKKQPVAFWCNPISGHNTLYWYLQNLGQGPELLIRYENEEAVDDSQLPKDRFSAERLKGVDSTLKIQPAELGDSAVYLCASSFVTGMNEQFFGPGTRLTVL.

Notes on this clone: The sample has other DNA sequences that encode this CDR3 too. This chain joins TRBV5-4 and TRBJ1-2; D perhaps matches TRBD1 (6 bases). Trimming stripped 4 bases from V and 1 base from J, with 14 bases between. The CDR3 loop spans 15 amino acids. Per germline, CDR1 SGHNT and CDR2 YYREEE (reference sequence). The CDR3 nucleotides read TGTGCCAGCAGCGCTACCAGGGGCCTTAACTATGGCTACACCTTC. Translated, it gives CASSATRGLNYGYTF.

This sequence joins TRBV7-9 and TRBJ2-1, with 10 bases matching TRBD2. CDR3 length: 16 amino acids. V lost 5 bases, J lost 4 bases, and 8 bases stayed unmatched. Germline V lookup: CDR1 SEHNR, CDR2 FQNEAQ (reference sequence). CDR3 region: CASSRRTSGTYNEQFF. The CDR3 bases are TGTGCCAGCAGCCGTAGGACTAGCGGAACTTACAATGAGCAGTTCTTC. Looking up the rest from reference TRBV7-9 and TRBJ2-1 gives the full variable domain: DTGVSQNPRHKITKRGQNVTFRCDPISEHNRLYWYRQTLGQGPEFLTYFQNEAQLEKSRLLSDRFSAERPKGSFSTLEIQRTEQGDSAMYLCASSRRTSGTYNEQFFGPGTRLTVL.

This chain links TRBV6-5 with TRBJ1-2; D uncertain. The germline gives CDR1 MNHEY, CDR2 SVGAGI. Trimming removed 0 bases at V and 8 bases at J, with 13 bases between. This CDR3 contains 14 residues. The CDR3 spells CASSYSPTSLGYTF. Written as DNA, the CDR3 is TGTGCCAGCAGTTACTCCCCCACTTCTTTAGGCTACACCTTC.

The V call is TRBV19, the J call TRBJ2-7, with no clear D. V shed 4 bases and J shed 4 bases, with 5 bases lying between them. CDR3 length: 11 amino acids. Per germline, CDR1 LNHDA and CDR2 SQIVND (reference sequence). The CDR3 reads CASSNGYEQYF. The DNA for the CDR3 is TGTGCCAGTAGTAACGGTTACGAGCAGTACTTC.

This chain links TRBV18 with TRBJ1-1; 8 bases map to TRBD1. Germline loops: CDR1 KGHSH, CDR2 LQKENI. The V and J ends lost 6 bases and 3 bases, in that order; junction bases with no gene match: 9. CDR3 size: 15 residues. This chain's CDR3 is CASSKDRAVYTEAFF. In DNA, the CDR3 is TGTGCCAGCTCGAAGGACAGGGCGGTGTACACTGAAGCTTTCTTT.

CDR3 protein: CASRETGTRFYEQYF. In DNA form, the CDR3 reads TGTGCCAGCAGGGAAACCGGGACACGTTTTTACGAGCAGTACTTC. This chain joins TRBV2 and TRBJ2-7; perhaps TRBD1 as D (6 bases). The V and J ends lost 6 bases and 4 bases respectively, with 19 bases between them. Germline V gene lookup returns CDR1 SNHLY and CDR2 FYNNEI. This CDR3 comprises 15 residues.

V gene TRBV27 combines with J gene TRBJ1-5; a possible D gene is TRBD1 (6 bases). CDR3 length: 18 amino acids. Germline V gene sequence: CDR1 MNHEY, CDR2 SMNVEV (reference sequence). With 1 base removed from V and 2 bases from J, the gap between germline ends came to 18 bases. The CDR3, as DNA: TGTGCCAGCAGTTTATTCGGGGGGGCCCGGGGTGGCAATCAGCCCCAGCATTTT. This codes for CASSLFGGARGGNQPQHF.

V and J are TRBV27 and TRBJ2-5; 14 bases line up with TRBD2. The J call could be wrong; TRBJ2-7 is a better fit for the DNA end. The CDR3 spans 20 residues. Germline lookup yields CDR1 MNHEY and CDR2 SMNVEV (reference sequence). CDR3 bases: TGTGCCAGCAGTTTTCGTTTCGACGGGACTAGCGGGAGCCCCCTCTACGAGCAGTACTTC. It translates to CASSFRFDGTSGSPLYEQYF.

This chain links TRBV30 with TRBJ2-1; D is possibly TRBD2 (7 bases). Germline loops: CDR1 GTSNPN, CDR2 SVGIG (reference sequence). The CDR3 loop spans 15 amino acids. Trimming took 5 bases from V and 1 from J, leaving 15 bases between them. DNA for the CDR3: TGTGCCTGGGGGGGGGCGCGCACGTCCTACAATGAGCAGTTCTTC. Its protein is CAWGGARTSYNEQFF.

The V gene is TRBV7-6, the J gene TRBJ2-7; D ambiguous. Germline V gives CDR1 SGHVS, CDR2 FNYEAQ. This CDR3 contains 13 residues. V was cut by 1 base and J by 8 bases, with 12 bases left in between. CDR3 sequence: CASSLGPEPKQYF. CDR3 in DNA: TGTGCCAGCAGCTTAGGTCCGGAGCCTAAGCAGTACTTC.

The chain is built from TRBV5-1 and TRBJ2-2; no definite D call. CDR3 length: 12 amino acids. CDR1 and CDR2 (germline): SGHRS, YFSETQ. V was shortened by 4 bases and J by 6 bases, with 7 bases between the two germline ends. This CDR3 reads CASSPSAGELFF. CDR3 nucleotide sequence: TGCGCCAGCAGCCCTTCGGCCGGGGAGCTGTTTTTT.

V gene TRBV5-4 combines with J gene TRBJ2-7; 8 nucleotides match TRBD2. CDR3 length: 14 amino acids. V lost 5 bases to trimming and J lost 3 bases; unmatched junction nucleotides: 7. In germline, CDR1 is SGHNT, CDR2 YYREEE (reference sequence). DNA for the CDR3: TGTGCCAGCAGGACTAGCGACTCCATCTACGAGCAGTACTTC. Protein product: CASRTSDSIYEQYF.

The CDR3 region has the DNA TGTGCCATATTAAGGACTAGCGACGCAGATACGCAGTATTTT. Translating gives CAILRTSDADTQYF. This chain links TRBV7-9 with TRBJ2-3, with 9 positions matching TRBD2. From germline, CDR1 is SEHNR and CDR2 FQNEAQ (reference sequence). The ends lost 10 bases at V and 4 bases at J; junction bases unmatched: 9. The CDR3 is 14 amino acids.

The rearrangement joins TRBV6-5 to TRBJ2-7; D may be TRBD2 (6 bases). The CDR3 totals 16 residues. With 2 bases removed from V and 1 base from J, the gap between germline ends came to 15 bases. Germline V CDR1 and CDR2: MNHEY, SVGAGI. The CDR3, as DNA: TGTGCCAGCAGTTACGGGGGGATCGCAGGGTCCTACGAGCAGTACTTC. Its protein product is CASSYGGIAGSYEQYF.

The chain uses TRBV23-1 and TRBJ2-3; tentative D call: TRBD2 (6 bases). TRBV23-1 is classed as an ORF, of uncertain function. Trimming left V 0 bases short and J 3 bases short, with 10 bases between. CDR3 length: 15 residues. CDR3 bases: TGCGCCAGCAGTCAATCCGGGGGAATGACAGATACGCAGTATTTT. Protein sequence: CASSQSGGMTDTQYF.

This clone was observed once. V and J are TRBV10-3 and TRBJ1-2, with 11 bases lining up with TRBD1. Germline CDR1 is ENHRY and CDR2 is SYGVKD. The V gene end was trimmed by 2 bases and the J gene end by 7 bases; junction bases not matched to a gene: 3. The CDR3 length is 14 residues. Here the CDR3 DNA reads TGTGCCATCAGTGAGACCGGGACAGGGGGTGGCTACACCTTC. Translating it yields CAISETGTGGGYTF.

The chain recombines TRBV15 with TRBJ2-7, with 11 bases aligning to TRBD1. Germline CDR1 reads LNHNV; CDR2 reads YYDKDF (reference sequence). Losses at the gene ends were 3 bases for V and 4 bases for J; bases not matched to a gene: 5. The CDR3 covers 15 residues. The CDR3 coding sequence is TGTGCCACCAGCAGCCGGGACAGGGGGGTTTACGAGCAGTACTTC. Translated, it gives CATSSRDRGVYEQYF.